This T cell receptor beta chain was recovered during a study of early T cells in non-severe SARS-CoV-2 infection. Study as a whole: The authors sequenced bulk RNA from unsorted whole blood, leaving chains unpaired.

In its sample, this clonotype was seen many times. No antigen is known for it. Overall study results and limits: Private and CD4 specificities were missed by VDJdb matching, skewed to anti-spike CD8.

The TCR library protocol was used to attach unique molecular identifiers. These identifiers were attached to individual cDNA molecules. TCRdb reanalysed the 5' RACE reads using MiXCR and keeps one entry per CDR3 protein. The sample contains tens of thousands of distinct CDR3 sequences, roughly 9.7% of which appear only once. Material for sequencing was whole blood. This TCR was recovered from an adult who was a healthcare worker with PCR-confirmed SARS-CoV-2 infection or an uninfected control (not recorded which).

The CDR3: CSVAGTKGGEQYF. The CDR3 DNA reads as TGCAGCGTTGCCGGGACGAAAGGGGGAGAGCAGTACTTC. The rearrangement joins TRBV29-1 to TRBJ2-7, with D maybe TRBD1 (6 bases). CDR3 length equals 13 residues. V was pared by 4 bases and J by 7 bases, with 17 bases between. Germline CDR1 reads SQVTM; CDR2 reads ANQGSEA.